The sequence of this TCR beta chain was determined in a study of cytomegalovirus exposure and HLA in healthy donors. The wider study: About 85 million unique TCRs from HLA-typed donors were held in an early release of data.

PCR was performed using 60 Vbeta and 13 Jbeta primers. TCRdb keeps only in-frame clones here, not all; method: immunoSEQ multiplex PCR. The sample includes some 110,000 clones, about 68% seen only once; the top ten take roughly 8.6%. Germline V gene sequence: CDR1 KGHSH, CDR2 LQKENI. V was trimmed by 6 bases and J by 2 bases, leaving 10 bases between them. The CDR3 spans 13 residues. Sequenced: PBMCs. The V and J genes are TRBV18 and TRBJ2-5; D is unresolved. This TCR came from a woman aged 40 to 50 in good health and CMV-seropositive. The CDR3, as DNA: TGTGCCAGCTCCGCGGAACCACAAGAGACCCAGTACTTC. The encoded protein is CASSAEPQETQYF.